Listed below are T cell receptor beta chains from one sample, sequenced in a study of cytomegalovirus exposure and HLA in healthy donors. Measured with immunoSEQ multiplex PCR; TCRdb has only the in-frame clones, and not every one. Of 150,000 to 200,000 clones detected, approximately 88% appear once; the ten largest clones hold 0.25% to 0.3%. The sample taken for sequencing was PBMCs. These receptors all come from a boy aged 5-17 years in good health and CMV-seronegative. Both conserved end residues are part of each CDR3. D genes are given only for firm matches. For some rows the clone size is stated as once, few or many, or as a class when expanded; others skip it.

>TRBJ1-4|-|TRBV5-6|-
TGTGCCAGCAGTCGCGGTTGGGATGAAAAACTGTTTTTT
CASSRGWDEKLFF
>TRBJ1-1|-|TRBV6-1|-
TGTGCCAGCAGTGAAACAGGGACTGAAGCTTTCTTT
CASSETGTEAFF
>TRBJ2-7|-|TRBV9|few
TGTGCCAGCAGCGTAGGGTCGGAGTACGAGCAGTACTTC
CASSVGSEYEQYF
>TRBJ1-1|-|TRBV9|few
TGTGCCAGCAGCGTAGCTCTTACCCTTAACACAGGAGCTTTCTTT
CASSVALTLNTGAFF
>TRBJ2-7|-|TRBV20-1|-
TGCAGTGCTAGAGGTTCGGGTGAGCAGTACTTC
CSARGSGEQYF
>TRBJ2-3|-|TRBV5-1|-
TGCGCCAGCAGCTTGCATAGAACAGATACGCAGTATTTT
CASSLHRTDTQYF
>TRBJ1-2|-|TRBV6-5|few
TGTGCCAGCGGGCGTTCGGCTAACTATGGCTACACCTTC
CASGRSANYGYTF
>TRBJ1-5|-|TRBV27|-
TGTGCCAGCAGTTCCCTGACCCGGGGGGTCGGTCAGCCCCAGCATTTT
CASSSLTRGVGQPQHF
>TRBJ2-2|TRBD2|TRBV4-1|-
TGCGCCAGCAGCCAAGGAGCGGGAGTCTCCGGGGAGCTGTTTTTT
CASSQGAGVSGELFF
>TRBJ2-7|TRBD2|TRBV7-9|once
TGTGCCAGCAGCTTAGCGCGGCGGAGCGGGGGGGACGAGCAGTACTTC
CASSLARRSGGDEQYF
>TRBJ1-5|TRBD1|TRBV5-1|once
TGCGCCAGCAGCTATCATACCTCCGGGACAGGGCCCCCCAATCAGCCCCAGCATTTT
CASSYHTSGTGPPNQPQHF
>TRBJ2-2|TRBD2|TRBV19|-
TGTGCCAGTAGTAGACTAGCGGACACCGGGGAGCTGTTTTTT
CASSRLADTGELFF
>TRBJ1-2|-|TRBV29-1|-
TGCAGCGCGGAAGCGGGGCCCCCCTATGGCTACACCTTC
CSAEAGPPYGYTF
>TRBJ2-3|TRBD1|TRBV5-4|-
TGTGCCAGCAGCGCGACAGGGGGCGGCACAGATACGCAGTATTTT
CASSATGGGTDTQYF
>TRBJ1-2|-|TRBV7-9|-
TGTGCCAGCAGCTTAGCTCGATTGGGGGCGTCGGGCTACACCTTC
CASSLARLGASGYTF
>TRBJ1-6|-|TRBV9|-
TGTGCCAGCAGTGATACAGGGTGGAATTCACCCCTCCACTTT
CASSDTGWNSPLHF
>TRBJ2-7|-|TRBV11-2|-
TGTGCCAGCAGCTTAGGCAGGGGCCCTCCCTACGAGCAGTACTTC
CASSLGRGPPYEQYF
>TRBJ2-2|TRBD1|TRBV11-2|-
TGTGCCAGCACCCTGACAGGGGCGGGCACCGGGGAGCTGTTTTTT
CASTLTGAGTGELFF
>TRBJ1-6|-|TRBV19|-
TGTGCCAGTAGGTACGGGGGCTCCTATAATTCACCCCTCCACTTT
CASRYGGSYNSPLHF
>TRBJ2-7|-|TRBV27|-
TGTGCCAGCAGTCGCTCAGGAGGGCCAGTAACCTACGAGCAGTACTTC
CASSRSGGPVTYEQYF
>TRBJ1-5|-|TRBV28|-
TGTGCCAGCAAAACGGGGGGCCCCCAGCATTTT
CASKTGGPQHF
>TRBJ1-2|-|TRBV19|-
TGTGCCAGTAGCGGGGGGGGGATTGAGAATGGCTACACCTTC
CASSGGGIENGYTF
>TRBJ1-1|TRBD1|TRBV11-3|-
TGTGCCAGCAGCTACAACAGGGACAGCACTGAAGCTTTCTTT
CASSYNRDSTEAFF
>TRBJ1-3|TRBD1|TRBV13|once
TGTGCCAGCAGCTCCCCAGGGGGCGCGGCGGGAAACACCATATATTTT
CASSSPGGAAGNTIYF
>TRBJ2-3|TRBD2|TRBV6-4|-
TGTGCCAGCAGTGACTCGACTAGCGGGGGGGATACGCAGTATTTT
CASSDSTSGGDTQYF
>TRBJ1-5|TRBD1|TRBV7-2|-
TGTGCCAGCAGCTTAACGGGACAGGGTTGGCAGCCCCAGCATTTT
CASSLTGQGWQPQHF
>TRBJ1-4|-|TRBV5-1|once
TGCGCCAGCAGTTTGGGATCGGCCGGGATTGAAAAACTGTTTTTT
CASSLGSAGIEKLFF
>TRBJ1-2|TRBD1|TRBV7-9|-
TGTGCCAGCAGCTCGGACAGGTTTGGCTACACCTTC
CASSSDRFGYTF